The 29 T cell receptor beta chains below all came from one sample that was sequenced in a study of technical replicates of blood from a handful of donors. The data were produced by immunoSEQ multiplex PCR, yet TCRdb's version contains in-frame clones alone and is incomplete. The profile covers 10,000 or so clones, with 93% appearing a single time and over 7.5% taken by the ten largest. The sample was PBMCs. The receptors come from a human donor in good health.

V is TRBV30 and J is TRBJ1-2, with D perhaps matching TRBD1 (6 bases). V shed 1 base and J shed 7 bases, with 10 bases lying between them. Germline CDR1 reads GTSNPN; CDR2 reads SVGIG (reference sequence). The CDR3 loop spans 12 amino acids. The CDR3 nucleotides are TGTGCCTGGAGTGGGAACAGGGCTGGCTACACCTTC. Translation: CAWSGNRAGYTF.

This chain links TRBV6-1 with TRBJ1-4; D ambiguous. From germline, CDR1 is MNHNS and CDR2 SASEGT. V lost 6 bases, J lost 0 bases, and 8 bases lay in between. The CDR3 sequence is 14 residues long. The DNA of the CDR3 is TGTGCCAGCAGCTCCGGGGCAACTAATGAAAAACTGTTTTTT. It encodes CASSSGATNEKLFF.

The J gene is TRBJ2-7, the V gene TRBV4-1, with a weak D call TRBD1 (5 bases). Germline lookup yields CDR1 MGHRA and CDR2 YSYEKL. V lost 0 bases and J lost 5, with 8 bases in between. CDR3 size: 13 residues. CDR3 protein: CASSQDTGNEQYF. The DNA for the CDR3 is TGCGCCAGCAGCCAAGATACAGGCAACGAGCAGTACTTC.

V and J are TRBV2 and TRBJ2-7; weak D call: TRBD1 (6 bases). CDR1 is SNHLY and CDR2 is FYNNEI in the germline V gene. The CDR3 has 13 residues. The V and J ends lost 3 bases and 4 bases respectively, with 10 bases between them. CDR3 loop: CASSEWQGYEQYF. CDR3 in DNA: TGTGCCAGCAGTGAGTGGCAGGGGTACGAGCAGTACTTC.

This chain links TRBV25-1 with TRBJ1-1; TRBD1 is a possible D gene (5 bases). CDR1 MGHDK and CDR2 SYGVNS come from the germline V gene. This CDR3 has 12 amino acids. V lost 5 bases, J lost 3 bases, and 7 bases lay in between. The CDR3 reads CASSKGYTEAFF. CDR3 sequence (DNA): TGTGCCAGCAGTAAGGGGTACACTGAAGCTTTCTTT.

The chain couples TRBV19 to TRBJ1-1; 10 nucleotides line up with TRBD1. CDR1 is LNHDA, CDR2 SQIVND, per germline (reference sequence). The CDR3 has 14 residues. With 6 bases clipped from V and 4 bases from J, the junction kept 5 bases outside the gene matches. CDR3 residues: CASSPTGGVTEAFF. The CDR3 bases are TGTGCCAGTAGCCCGACAGGGGGCGTCACTGAAGCTTTCTTT.

The rearrangement uses TRBV7-8 and TRBJ2-1; 8 positions agree with TRBD2. The germline gives CDR1 SGHVS, CDR2 FQNEAQ. Losses at the gene ends were 3 bases for V and 1 base for J; bases not matched to a gene: 5. The CDR3 extends over 16 amino acids. In nucleotides, the CDR3 is TGTGCCAGCAGCTTCTTTAGCGGGATATCCTACAATGAGCAGTTCTTC. Its protein product is CASSFFSGISYNEQFF.

The chain combines TRBV29-1 with TRBJ2-1; D is possibly TRBD2 (6 bases). This CDR3 region has 12 residues. The V and J ends lost 8 bases and 7 bases respectively, with 15 bases between them. The V gene's germline CDR1 is SQVTM and CDR2 ANQGSEA. CDR3 DNA sequence: TGCAGCTCAAGGGACTCGTCTAATGAGCAGTTCTTC. The encoded protein is CSSRDSSNEQFF.

This CDR3 is CASSTGTALNQPQHF. DNA of the CDR3: TGTGCCAGCAGTACCGGGACAGCACTCAATCAGCCCCAGCATTTT. This chain connects TRBV28 to TRBJ1-5, with 7 bases identical to TRBD1. V dropped 5 bases and J dropped 3; count of bases not matched to a gene: 7. The CDR3 consists of 15 residues. The germline gives CDR1 MDHEN, CDR2 SYDVKM.

This chain joins TRBV5-4 and TRBJ2-7; TRBD1 matches at 8 bases. CDR1 SGHNT and CDR2 YYREEE come from the germline V gene (reference sequence). The CDR3 covers 13 residues. V was clipped by 4 bases and J by 9 bases; unmatched bases: 9. This CDR3 is CASSVERTGLQYF. In DNA, the CDR3 is TGTGCCAGCAGCGTGGAGAGGACAGGGCTGCAGTACTTC.

V and J are TRBV18 and TRBJ1-1; D ambiguous. CDR3 size: 15 residues. The germline V and J ends were trimmed by 1 base and 1 base, with 10 bases remaining between them. Germline CDR1 and CDR2: KGHSH and LQKENI. The CDR3: CASSPRETGNTEAFF. The DNA for the CDR3 is TGTGCCAGCTCACCACGGGAGACGGGGAACACTGAAGCTTTCTTT.

The chain carries TRBV29-1 and TRBJ2-3, with D unclear. Trimming removed 7 bases from V and 0 bases from J, with 11 bases in between. The CDR3 spans 13 residues. CDR1 and CDR2 (germline): SQVTM, ANQGSEA. CDR3 sequence (DNA): TGCAGCGACCTACTCGGGAGCACAGATACGCAGTATTTT. It yields the protein CSDLLGSTDTQYF.

The chain employs TRBV9 and TRBJ2-2, with D possibly being TRBD1 (6 bases). The CDR3 contains 16 residues. The ends were cut back, 4 bases at V and 2 bases at J, with 15 bases in the middle. Germline V gene lookup returns CDR1 SGDLS and CDR2 YYNGEE. The CDR3 DNA is TGTGCCAGCAGCCCCCGACAGGCGACAAACACCGGGGAGCTGTTTTTT. It is translated as CASSPRQATNTGELFF.

CDR3 bases: TGTGCCAGCAGCTTAAATCTAGCGGGAGAGACCCAGTACTTC. Its protein product is CASSLNLAGETQYF. This chain links TRBV11-2 with TRBJ2-5; 8 nucleotides line up with TRBD2. The trim removed 2 bases at V and 4 bases at J, leaving 3 bases unmatched. The CDR3 is 14 residues long. CDR1 is SGHAT and CDR2 is FQNNGV in the germline V gene. The full variable domain, its missing parts supplied by reference TRBV11-2 and TRBJ2-5, is EAGVAQSPRYKIIEKRQSVAFWCNPISGHATLYWYQQILGQGPKLLIQFQNNGVVDDSQLPKDRFSAERLKGVDSTLKIQPAKLEDSAVYLCASSLNLAGETQYFGPGTRLLVL.

The V gene is TRBV7-9, the J gene TRBJ2-5; 16 bases map to TRBD2. Germline V gene lookup returns CDR1 SEHNR and CDR2 FQNEAQ (reference sequence). J gave up 2 bases and V 4 bases, and 7 bases lay outside the gene matches. The CDR3 length is 18 residues. CDR3 coding DNA: TGTGCCAGCAGCTCGGGACTAGCGGGAGGGCCGGGGCAAGAGACCCAGTACTTC. This gives the protein CASSSGLAGGPGQETQYF.

This chain links TRBV5-1 with TRBJ2-5; a possible D gene is TRBD1 (7 bases). V shed 5 bases and J shed 0 bases, with 17 bases lying between them. This CDR3 has 16 residues. The germline CDR1 and CDR2 sequences are SGHRS and YFSETQ. The CDR3 spells CASSSGGGNYQETQYF. CDR3 DNA sequence: TGCGCCAGCAGTTCTGGAGGGGGCAACTACCAAGAGACCCAGTACTTC.

The chain employs TRBV19 and TRBJ1-5; 8 bases line up with TRBD1. Germline trimming cut 2 bases from V and 13 bases from J; bases unmatched to any gene: 7. This CDR3 contains 13 residues. The V gene's germline CDR1 is LNHDA and CDR2 SQIVND (reference sequence). Here the CDR3 DNA reads TGTGCCAGTAGTATAAGAGGACAGGGCTCACAGCATTTT. This sequence encodes CASSIRGQGSQHF. Full variable domain (missing parts from reference TRBV19 and TRBJ1-5): DGGITQSPKYLFRKEGQNVTLSCEQNLNHDAMYWYRQDPGQGLRLIYYSQIVNDFQKGDIAEGYSVSREKKESFPLTVTSAQKNPTAFYLCASSIRGQGSQHFGDGTRLSIL.

This clone was detected only once. V gene TRBV4-2 combines with J gene TRBJ1-5, with 7 bases identical to TRBD1. V trimming: 4 bases; J trimming: 3 bases; junction bases outside the gene matches: 6. CDR1 is LGHNA and CDR2 is YNFKEQ in the germline V gene. The CDR3 is 15 residues long. CDR3 in amino acids: CASSPSDRDNQPQHF. CDR3 DNA sequence: TGTGCCAGCAGCCCGAGTGACAGGGACAATCAGCCCCAGCATTTT.

The chain carries TRBV29-1 and TRBJ2-3, with TRBD1 as a possible D gene (5 bases). Per germline, CDR1 SQVTM and CDR2 ANQGSEA. V lost 2 bases and J 3 bases, leaving 12 bases between the germline ends. The CDR3 runs to 14 residues. The DNA of the CDR3 is TGCAGCGTTGAACAGGGATTTTTGACAGATACGCAGTATTTT. Amino acids: CSVEQGFLTDTQYF.

V gene TRBV5-1 combines with J gene TRBJ1-2; D perhaps matches TRBD1 (5 bases). V gave up 2 bases and J gave up 0 bases, with 11 bases separating them. The length of the CDR3 is 15 residues. The V gene's germline CDR1 is SGHRS and CDR2 YFSETQ. The CDR3 protein is CASSFTGHTNYGYTF. The CDR3 DNA reads as TGCGCCAGCAGCTTTACAGGTCATACTAACTATGGCTACACCTTC.

The rearrangement uses TRBV6-5 and TRBJ1-5, with D maybe TRBD1 (5 bases). Trimming cost V 6 bases and J 5 bases, with 17 bases left between them. The V gene's germline CDR1 is MNHEY and CDR2 SVGAGI. CDR3 length equals 15 residues. The CDR3 region is CASSSDSQRYQPQHF. CDR3 nucleotide sequence: TGTGCCAGCAGCTCTGACAGCCAAAGGTATCAGCCCCAGCATTTT.

The V and J genes are TRBV19 and TRBJ1-4, with D unclear. Germline CDR1 and CDR2: LNHDA and SQIVND (reference sequence). The CDR3 loop spans 15 amino acids. Trimming removed 5 bases from V and 4 bases from J, with 14 bases in between. The CDR3 sequence: CASSHRSPGNEKLFF. CDR3 in DNA: TGTGCCAGTAGTCACCGGAGCCCTGGTAATGAAAAACTGTTTTTT. Filled out from reference TRBV19 and TRBJ1-4, the complete variable domain reads DGGITQSPKYLFRKEGQNVTLSCEQNLNHDAMYWYRQDPGQGLRLIYYSQIVNDFQKGDIAEGYSVSREKKESFPLTVTSAQKNPTAFYLCASSHRSPGNEKLFFGSGTQLSVL.

J is TRBJ2-7 and V is TRBV20-1; D is uncertain. The CDR3 contains 11 residues. Germline V gene data show CDR1 as DFQATT and CDR2 as SNEGSKA (reference sequence). Between the trimmed V and J ends, which lost 2 bases and 7 bases, there was a span of 9 bases. The CDR3 loop is CSARSMSEQYF. The CDR3 DNA sequence: TGCAGTGCTAGATCGATGAGTGAGCAGTACTTC.

This chain joins TRBV11-2 and TRBJ1-5; tentative D call: TRBD1 (5 bases). Germline V CDR1 and CDR2: SGHAT, FQNNGV. Trimming left V 3 bases short and J 2 bases short, with 11 bases between. The CDR3 is 15 amino acids. The CDR3 nucleotides read TGTGCCAGCAGCTTGTCGGGGGGACGCAATCAGCCCCAGCATTTT. The encoded protein is CASSLSGGRNQPQHF.

V gene TRBV7-9 combines with J gene TRBJ1-5; no reliable D call. The length of the CDR3 is 13 residues. Trimming removed 0 bases from V and 4 bases from J, with 4 bases in between. Germline V lookup: CDR1 SEHNR, CDR2 FQNEAQ (reference sequence). As DNA, the CDR3 is TGTGCCAGCAGCTTAGCCAGTAATCAGCCCCAGCATTTT. Translated, it gives CASSLASNQPQHF. Based on the CDR3 plus reference TRBV7-9 and TRBJ1-5, the full variable domain is DTGVSQNPRHKITKRGQNVTFRCDPISEHNRLYWYRQTLGQGPEFLTYFQNEAQLEKSRLLSDRFSAERPKGSFSTLEIQRTEQGDSAMYLCASSLASNQPQHFGDGTRLSIL.

The rearrangement joins TRBV7-9 to TRBJ1-1, with D perhaps TRBD1 (5 bases). The CDR3 is 14 residues long. The ends were cut back, 5 bases at V and 0 bases at J, with 10 bases in the middle. The germline gives CDR1 SEHNR, CDR2 FQNEAQ (reference sequence). The CDR3, as DNA: TGTGCCAGCAGCGTGGGGCTTATGAACACTGAAGCTTTCTTT. Its translation is CASSVGLMNTEAFF.

This chain joins TRBV7-9 and TRBJ1-5; no firm D call. With 1 base removed from V and 2 bases from J, the gap between germline ends came to 12 bases. Germline assignment: CDR1 SEHNR and CDR2 FQNEAQ (reference sequence). This CDR3 region has 16 residues. CDR3 protein: CASSLVSPSGNQPQHF. The CDR3 coding sequence is TGTGCCAGCAGCTTAGTTTCCCCCTCTGGCAATCAGCCCCAGCATTTT. Using reference TRBV7-9 and TRBJ1-5 for the parts outside the CDR3, the full variable domain is DTGVSQNPRHKITKRGQNVTFRCDPISEHNRLYWYRQTLGQGPEFLTYFQNEAQLEKSRLLSDRFSAERPKGSFSTLEIQRTEQGDSAMYLCASSLVSPSGNQPQHFGDGTRLSIL.

The J gene is TRBJ2-7, the V gene TRBV4-1; D perhaps matches TRBD1 (5 bases). The CDR3 is made up of 15 amino acids. Germline V gene sequence: CDR1 MGHRA, CDR2 YSYEKL. Trimming left V 4 bases short and J 5 bases short, with 18 bases between. The CDR3 nucleotides are TGCGCCAGCAGCCCAGCTGGACACCCTAGGGACGAGCAGTACTTC. Residues: CASSPAGHPRDEQYF.

This clone was seen once. The gene calls are TRBV19 and TRBJ2-2; possibly TRBD1 for D (6 bases). The CDR3 loop spans 14 amino acids. The V and J ends lost 3 bases and 5 bases respectively, with 10 bases between them. Germline V gives CDR1 LNHDA, CDR2 SQIVND (reference sequence). Here the CDR3 reads CASSIEGGTGELFF. In DNA, the CDR3 is TGTGCCAGTAGTATTGAAGGGGGTACCGGGGAGCTGTTTTTT. Filled out from reference TRBV19 and TRBJ2-2, the complete variable domain reads DGGITQSPKYLFRKEGQNVTLSCEQNLNHDAMYWYRQDPGQGLRLIYYSQIVNDFQKGDIAEGYSVSREKKESFPLTVTSAQKNPTAFYLCASSIEGGTGELFFGEGSRLTVL.